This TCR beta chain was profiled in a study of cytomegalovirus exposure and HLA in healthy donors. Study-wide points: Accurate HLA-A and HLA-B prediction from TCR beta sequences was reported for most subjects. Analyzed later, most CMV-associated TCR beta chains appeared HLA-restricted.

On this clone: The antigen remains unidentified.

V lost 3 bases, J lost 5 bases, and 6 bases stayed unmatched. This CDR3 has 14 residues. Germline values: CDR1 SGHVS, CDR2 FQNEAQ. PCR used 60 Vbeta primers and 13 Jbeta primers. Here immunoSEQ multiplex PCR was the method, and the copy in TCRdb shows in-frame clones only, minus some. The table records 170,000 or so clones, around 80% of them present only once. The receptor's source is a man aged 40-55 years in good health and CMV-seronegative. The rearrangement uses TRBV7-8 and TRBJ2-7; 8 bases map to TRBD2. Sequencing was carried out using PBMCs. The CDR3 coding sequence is TGTGCCAGCAGCTTCAGGACGGGGGGGCACGAGCAGTACTTC. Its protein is CASSFRTGGHEQYF.